The rows below give T cell receptor beta chains drawn from one sample of a study of persistence of HIV-infected CD4 T cells. What these receptors recognize is not known. The protocol was immunoSEQ multiplex PCR, while the TCRdb copy is restricted to in-frame clones and leaves out a portion. The sample has about 33,000 clones, 82% seen once. Sequencing used CD4+ T cells sorted from PBMCs after 18-hour stimulation, obtained from a patient who received antiretroviral therapy. The receptors derive from an adult woman with HIV who was CMV-seropositive. CDR3s include the opening cysteine and the closing phenylalanine or tryptophan.

j_call: TRBJ2-2
v_call: TRBV30
cdr3_aa: CAWTRVANTGELFF

j_call: TRBJ2-2
v_call: TRBV2
cdr3_aa: CASSVGLPGELFF

j_call: TRBJ2-6
v_call: TRBV2
cdr3_aa: CASMTGSVSGANVLTF

j_call: TRBJ1-4
v_call: TRBV19
cdr3_aa: CASSLPAGTGSKKLFF

j_call: TRBJ1-3
v_call: TRBV30
cdr3_aa: CAWSDGTPGNTIYF

j_call: TRBJ1-5
v_call: TRBV24-1
cdr3_aa: CATSDSSDPNQPQHF

j_call: TRBJ2-2
v_call: TRBV7-3
cdr3_aa: CASSLSSSGGGFRELFF

j_call: TRBJ1-1
v_call: TRBV29-1
cdr3_aa: CSVVKLTKAFF

j_call: TRBJ1-1
v_call: TRBV5-6
cdr3_aa: CASTGLTNTEAFF

j_call: TRBJ1-2
v_call: TRBV10-3
cdr3_aa: CAISESGEYYGYTF

j_call: TRBJ1-5
v_call: TRBV30
cdr3_aa: CAWSVRGRAQPQHF

j_call: TRBJ2-6
v_call: TRBV10-3
cdr3_aa: CAITSGANVLTF

j_call: TRBJ2-7
v_call: TRBV5-1
cdr3_aa: CASSLNNEQYF

j_call: TRBJ2-7
v_call: TRBV5-4
cdr3_aa: CASSSQGIEQYF

j_call: TRBJ2-7
v_call: TRBV12-3/TRBV12-4
cdr3_aa: CASSPHYEQYF

j_call: TRBJ2-5
v_call: TRBV7-2
cdr3_aa: CASSITERGGGTQETQYF

j_call: TRBJ2-1
v_call: TRBV5-8
cdr3_aa: CASSRRTSSAGGMKQFF

j_call: TRBJ1-5
v_call: TRBV7-2
cdr3_aa: CASSLRREGIYNQPQHF

j_call: TRBJ2-6
v_call: TRBV18
cdr3_aa: CASSPTGTGASGANVLTF